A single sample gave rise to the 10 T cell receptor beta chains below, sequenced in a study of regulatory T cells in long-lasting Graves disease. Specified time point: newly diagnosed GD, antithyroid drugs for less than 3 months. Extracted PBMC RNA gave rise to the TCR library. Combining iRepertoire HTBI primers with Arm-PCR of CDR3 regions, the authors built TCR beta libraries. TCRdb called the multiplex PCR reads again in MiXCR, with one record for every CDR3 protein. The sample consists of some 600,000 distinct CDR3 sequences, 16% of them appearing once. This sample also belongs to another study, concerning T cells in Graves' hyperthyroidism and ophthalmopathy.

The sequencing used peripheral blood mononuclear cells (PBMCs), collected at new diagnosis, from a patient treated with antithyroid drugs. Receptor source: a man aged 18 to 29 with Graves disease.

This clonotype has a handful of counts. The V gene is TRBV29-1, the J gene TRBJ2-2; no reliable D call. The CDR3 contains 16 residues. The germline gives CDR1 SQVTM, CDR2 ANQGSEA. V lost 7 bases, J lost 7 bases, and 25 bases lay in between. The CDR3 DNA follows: TGCAGCGCCAAACGGAGAGACCCGCCGGAAGGCGGGGAGCTGTTTTTT. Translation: CSAKRRDPPEGGELFF.

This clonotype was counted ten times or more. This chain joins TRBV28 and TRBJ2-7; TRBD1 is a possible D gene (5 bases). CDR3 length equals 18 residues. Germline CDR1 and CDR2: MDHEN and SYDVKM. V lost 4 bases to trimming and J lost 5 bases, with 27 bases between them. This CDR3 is CASSSGDRVVPLGDEQYF. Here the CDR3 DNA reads TGTGCCAGCAGTTCCGGAGACAGAGTCGTTCCTCTGGGCGACGAGCAGTACTTC.

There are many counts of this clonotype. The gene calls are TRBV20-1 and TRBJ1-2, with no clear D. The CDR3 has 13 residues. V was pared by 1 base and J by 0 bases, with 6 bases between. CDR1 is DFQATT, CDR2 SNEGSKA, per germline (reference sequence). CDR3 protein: CSARGTANYGYTF. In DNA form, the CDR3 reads TGCAGTGCTAGAGGGACGGCTAACTATGGCTACACCTTC.

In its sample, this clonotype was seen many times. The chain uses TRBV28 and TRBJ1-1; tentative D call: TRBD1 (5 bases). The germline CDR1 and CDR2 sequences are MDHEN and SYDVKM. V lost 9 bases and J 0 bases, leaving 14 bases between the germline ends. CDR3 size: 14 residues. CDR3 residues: CASRDLAMNTEAFF. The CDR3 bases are TGTGCCAGTCGGGACCTTGCCATGAACACTGAAGCTTTCTTT.

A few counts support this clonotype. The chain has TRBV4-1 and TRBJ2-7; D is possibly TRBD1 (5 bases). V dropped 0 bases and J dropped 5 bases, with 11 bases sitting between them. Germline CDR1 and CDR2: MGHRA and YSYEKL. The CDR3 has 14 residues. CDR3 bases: TGCGCCAGCAGCCAAGATCCAGGGCGCGACGAGCAGTACTTC. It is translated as CASSQDPGRDEQYF.

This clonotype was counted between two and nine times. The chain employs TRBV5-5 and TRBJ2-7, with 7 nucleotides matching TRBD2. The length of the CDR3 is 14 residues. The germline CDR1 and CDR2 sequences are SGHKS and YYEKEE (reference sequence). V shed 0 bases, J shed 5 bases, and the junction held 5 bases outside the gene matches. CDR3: CASSLGLASDEQYF. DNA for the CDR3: TGTGCCAGCAGCTTGGGACTAGCTAGCGACGAGCAGTACTTC.

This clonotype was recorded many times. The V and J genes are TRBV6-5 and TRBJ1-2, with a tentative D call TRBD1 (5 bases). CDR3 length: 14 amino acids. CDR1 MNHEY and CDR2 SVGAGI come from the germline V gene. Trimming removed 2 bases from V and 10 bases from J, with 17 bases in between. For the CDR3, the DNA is TGTGCCAGCAGTTACGGGGCCACCTCATTGGACTACACCTTC. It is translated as CASSYGATSLDYTF.

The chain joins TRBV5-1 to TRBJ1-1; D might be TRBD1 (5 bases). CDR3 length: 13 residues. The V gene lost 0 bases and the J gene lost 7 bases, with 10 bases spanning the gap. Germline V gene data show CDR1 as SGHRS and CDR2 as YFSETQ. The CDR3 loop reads CASSLGRTYEAFF. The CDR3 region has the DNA TGCGCCAGCAGCTTGGGCAGGACATATGAAGCTTTCTTT.

CDR3 loop: CSARRLAGPANTGELFF. CDR3 bases: TGCAGTGCTCGGCGACTAGCGGGACCAGCGAACACCGGGGAGCTGTTTTTT. V and J are TRBV20-1 and TRBJ2-2; 11 positions agree with TRBD2. CDR1 DFQATT and CDR2 SNEGSKA come from the germline V gene (reference sequence). With V trimmed by 5 bases and J by 0 bases, 8 bases remained unmatched. This CDR3 region has 17 residues.

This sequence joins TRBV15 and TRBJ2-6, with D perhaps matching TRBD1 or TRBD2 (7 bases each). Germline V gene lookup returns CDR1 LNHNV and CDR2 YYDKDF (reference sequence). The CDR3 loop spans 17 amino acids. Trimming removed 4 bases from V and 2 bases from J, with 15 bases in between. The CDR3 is CATSMGGTDAGANVLTF. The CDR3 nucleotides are TGTGCCACCAGCATGGGGGGGACAGACGCTGGGGCCAACGTCCTGACTTTC.